This TCR beta chain was identified during a study of blood T cells in healthy people across ages. The CDR3 has 14 residues. Trimming took 5 bases from V and 4 from J; bases not matched to a gene: 6. Findings and caveats of the study: Older age coincided with a roughly linear decline in TCR beta diversity per million T cells. Long-lived and aged donors differed, with more naive CD4+ cells and higher diversity in the long-lived. Naive T cell percentage showed a strong correlation with TCR beta diversity. CMV status of donors was unknown, possibly confounding expanded clonotype changes.

Combining a sample-barcoded 5' primer with a J-beta primer mix, a second PCR ran for roughly 7 to 11 cycles. TCRdb redid the calling of the 5' RACE reads with MiXCR, one entry per CDR3 protein. The table records 700,000 or so distinct CDR3 sequences, roughly two fifths of them present only once. In regard to this clonotype: Its target is unknown. A read error may explain this, as a much larger clone is one base away.

The receptor was isolated from a man aged 80 or over in good health. The sample consisted of blood. The chain has TRBV12-3 or TRBV12-4 and TRBJ2-7; 9 bases are a match to TRBD1. The CDR3 nucleotides read TGTGCCAGCAGTAGAGGGACAGGGACTTACGAGCAGTACTTC. It translates to CASSRGTGTYEQYF.